The rows below give T cell receptor beta chains drawn from one sample of a study of T cells in Graves' hyperthyroidism and ophthalmopathy. TCRdb passed the multiplex PCR reads through MiXCR, listing each CDR3 protein once. The sample lists roughly 250,000 distinct CDR3 sequences, roughly 15% occurring once. The sample consisted of blood. All receptors come from a woman aged 40-49 years with Graves' hyperthyroidism that later progressed to Graves' ophthalmopathy. The CDR3 runs from the conserved cysteine through the conserved F or W. The order of the fields is J gene, D gene, V gene, CDR3 length, clone size, CDR3 protein, CDR3 DNA. A D gene is named only where the DNA matches it firmly. Clone size is given for some rows only: seen once, a few or many times, or a class if the clone is expanded.

TRBJ2-5,NA,TRBV5-1,15,few,CASSQGAYLKETQYF,TGCGCCAGCAGCCAAGGAGCGTACCTTAAAGAGACCCAGTACTTC
TRBJ2-7,TRBD1,TRBV7-2,19,many,CASSSPGWDRGTRAYEQYF,TGTGCCAGCAGCTCCCCCGGTTGGGACAGGGGGACTCGGGCCTACGAGCAGTACTTC
TRBJ2-5,TRBD2,TRBV12-3/TRBV12-4,17,many,CASSLGLAGTTQETQYF,TGTGCCAGCAGTTTAGGGCTAGCGGGGACTACCCAAGAGACCCAGTACTTC
TRBJ2-7,NA,TRBV29-1,11,few,CSVAQAGRQYF,TGCAGCGTCGCCCAAGCTGGCAGGCAGTACTTC
TRBJ2-4,NA,TRBV4-1,13,many,CASSQTGSDIQYF,TGCGCCAGCAGCCAAACCGGGAGTGACATTCAGTACTTC
TRBJ2-1,NA,TRBV11-2,16,many,CASSLEILGGRNEQFF,TGTGCCAGCAGCTTAGAAATACTAGGGGGGCGCAATGAGCAGTTCTTC
TRBJ2-1,TRBD2,TRBV20-1,15,many,CSARRGGTNYNEQFF,TGCAGTGCCCGACGCGGCGGGACTAACTACAATGAGCAGTTCTTC
TRBJ2-1,TRBD2,TRBV7-9,16,NA,CASSLGFGGSCNEQFF,TGTGCCAGCAGCTTAGGATTCGGGGGGTCCTGCAATGAGCAGTTCTTC
TRBJ2-1,TRBD2,TRBV5-1,16,NA,CASSFRTSGTYNEQFF,TGCGCCAGCAGCTTCCGGACTAGCGGGACTTACAATGAGCAGTTCTTC
TRBJ1-5,NA,TRBV5-1,14,NA,CASSLLGGNEPQHF,TGCGCCAGCAGCTTGTTAGGGGGAAATGAGCCCCAGCATTTT
TRBJ2-3,NA,TRBV12-3/TRBV12-4,14,NA,CASSSRDGTDTQYF,TGTGCCAGCAGTTCCCGGGACGGCACAGATACGCAGTATTTT
TRBJ2-2,NA,TRBV20-1,11,many,CSVKNTGELFF,TGCAGTGTCAAGAACACCGGGGAGCTGTTTTTT
TRBJ2-2,NA,TRBV9,16,NA,CASSAQIRGVAGELFF,TGTGCCAGCAGCGCGCAGATAAGGGGTGTAGCCGGGGAGCTGTTTTTT
TRBJ1-2,NA,TRBV5-1,15,many,CASSLDGVRGRGYTF,TGCGCCAGCAGCTTGGACGGCGTCAGGGGACGGGGCTACACCTTC
TRBJ1-6,TRBD1,TRBV28,16,many,CASNRIRDRVDSPLHF,TGTGCCAGCAATCGGATCCGGGACAGGGTTGATTCACCCCTCCACTTT
TRBJ2-7,NA,TRBV20-1,12,NA,CSARDQAYEQYF,TGCAGTGCTAGAGATCAGGCCTACGAGCAGTACTTC
TRBJ2-7,TRBD1,TRBV12-3/TRBV12-4,14,many,CASSTPGQGYEQYF,TGTGCCAGCAGCACTCCGGGACAGGGATACGAGCAGTACTTC
TRBJ2-7,NA,TRBV9,13,many,CASSVGWGYEQYF,TGTGCCAGCAGCGTCGGCTGGGGATACGAGCAGTACTTC
TRBJ1-1,NA,TRBV18,13,many,CASSTRRGTEAFF,TGTGCCAGCTCAACGAGACGGGGCACTGAAGCTTTCTTT
TRBJ1-4,NA,TRBV15,14,NA,CATSRDYGNEKLFF,TGTGCCACCAGCAGAGATTACGGGAATGAAAAACTGTTTTTT
TRBJ2-3,TRBD2,TRBV5-4,15,few,CASSLDPGLAGLPYF,TGTGCCAGCAGCTTGGATCCGGGACTAGCGGGGCTCCCGTATTTT
TRBJ2-1,TRBD1,TRBV12-3/TRBV12-4,14,many,CASSRQGEGNEQFF,TGTGCCAGCAGCCGACAGGGGGAGGGCAATGAGCAGTTCTTC
TRBJ2-7,TRBD2,TRBV2,16,NA,CASSQEWGEGPGEQYF,TGCGCCAGCAGCCAAGAGTGGGGGGAGGGTCCTGGCGAGCAGTACTTC
TRBJ2-1,NA,TRBV29-1,15,many,CSVEFASEAYNEQFF,TGCAGCGTTGAGTTCGCTAGCGAGGCCTACAATGAGCAGTTCTTC
TRBJ2-2,TRBD2,TRBV7-2,15,many,CASNLVGGDTGELFF,TGTGCCAGCAACTTAGTTGGGGGGGACACCGGGGAGCTGTTTTTT
TRBJ2-1,NA,TRBV19,15,many,CASSWGASSYNEQFF,TGTGCCAGTAGTTGGGGGGCGAGCTCCTACAATGAGCAGTTCTTC
TRBJ1-1,NA,TRBV6-1,11,many,CASSETPEAFF,TGTGCCAGCAGTGAAACACCAGAAGCTTTCTTT
TRBJ2-1,NA,TRBV10-3,12,many,CAISPEGCEQFF,TGTGCCATCAGCCCAGAGGGGTGTGAGCAGTTCTTC
TRBJ1-4,NA,TRBV14,15,many,CASSQGPGLNEKLFF,TGTGCCAGCAGCCAAGGTCCCGGCCTTAATGAAAAACTGTTTTTT
TRBJ1-3,TRBD1,TRBV30,15,many,CAWNADRERGNTIYF,TGTGCCTGGAATGCGGACAGGGAGCGCGGAAACACCATATATTTT
TRBJ1-4,NA,TRBV6-1,15,many,CASSDASTANEKLFF,TGTGCCAGCAGCGACGCGTCGACAGCTAATGAAAAACTGTTTTTT
TRBJ2-7,NA,TRBV11-2,15,many,CASSSDGGPAYEQYF,TGTGCCAGCAGCTCCGACGGGGGGCCAGCCTACGAGCAGTACTTC
TRBJ2-7,TRBD2,TRBV5-4,14,few,CASSPGLRSYEQYF,TGTGCCAGCAGCCCGGGACTACGCTCCTACGAGCAGTACTTC
TRBJ1-1,NA,TRBV7-8,15,many,CASSLAVAGKTEAFF,TGTGCCAGCAGCTTAGCCGTGGCAGGGAAGACTGAAGCTTTCTTT
TRBJ1-1,TRBD1,TRBV4-1,13,NA,CASSRTGEGGAFF,TGCGCCAGCAGTCGGACAGGGGAAGGAGGGGCTTTCTTT
TRBJ2-1,NA,TRBV2,12,many,CASRPYLTEKFF,TGTGCCAGCAGACCATATCTGACAGAAAAGTTCTTC
TRBJ2-1,NA,TRBV3-1,12,many,CASSQDDNEQFF,TGTGCCAGCAGCCAAGATGACAATGAGCAGTTCTTC
TRBJ2-6,TRBD1,TRBV20-1,15,many,CSARRQGSGANVLTF,TGCAGTGCTCGCAGACAGGGCTCTGGGGCCAACGTCCTGACTTTC
TRBJ2-1,TRBD2,TRBV7-9,16,many,CASSLATSGKANEQFF,TGTGCCAGCAGCTTAGCGACTAGCGGGAAAGCCAATGAGCAGTTCTTC
TRBJ2-2,NA,TRBV7-2,15,NA,CASSWGPAATGELFF,TGTGCCAGCAGCTGGGGCCCGGCGGCCACCGGGGAGCTGTTTTTT
TRBJ2-3,TRBD2,TRBV28,17,many,CASSSWTSGGFTDTQYF,TGTGCCAGCAGTTCTTGGACTAGCGGGGGCTTCACAGATACGCAGTATTTT
TRBJ2-3,NA,TRBV12-3/TRBV12-4,11,many,CASSFRDTQYF,TGTGCCAGCAGTTTCCGGGATACGCAGTATTTT
TRBJ2-1,TRBD2,TRBV7-9,14,few,CASTASGSVNEQFF,TGTGCCAGCACCGCTAGCGGGAGTGTGAATGAGCAGTTCTTC
TRBJ2-5,NA,TRBV27,11,many,CASSSFRDFYF,TGTGCCAGCAGTTCTTTTCGGGATTTCTACTTC
TRBJ1-2,NA,TRBV2,15,many,CASSRALSTQYGYTF,TGTGCCAGCAGTCGGGCCCTTTCGACACAGTATGGCTACACCTTC
TRBJ1-1,TRBD1,TRBV19,14,few,CASSIKAGGPEAFF,TGTGCCAGTAGTATAAAGGCAGGGGGCCCTGAAGCTTTCTTT
TRBJ2-1,TRBD2,TRBV2,15,many,CASNPQGLAGDEQFF,TGTGCCAGCAATCCCCAGGGGCTAGCGGGGGATGAGCAGTTCTTC
TRBJ2-1,NA,TRBV5-6,16,many,CASSLGTGLSYNEQFF,TGTGCCAGCAGCTTGGGGACGGGTCTCTCCTACAATGAGCAGTTCTTC
TRBJ2-3,NA,TRBV10-3,13,few,CAISERSQDTQYF,TGTGCCATCAGTGAACGCTCACAGGATACGCAGTATTTT
TRBJ1-3,NA,TRBV3-1,13,many,CASSGRAGNTIYF,TGTGCCAGCAGCGGCAGAGCTGGAAACACCATATATTTT
TRBJ1-1,NA,TRBV5-1,13,NA,CASSLATDTEAFF,TGCGCCAGCAGCTTGGCGACAGACACTGAAGCTTTCTTT
TRBJ1-4,TRBD1,TRBV30,13,few,CAWSGRGREKLFF,TGTGCCTGGAGCGGCAGGGGGCGTGAAAAACTGTTTTTT
TRBJ2-5,NA,TRBV10-2,12,many,CASSVAGRDQYF,TGCGCCAGCAGTGTGGCAGGACGAGACCAGTACTTC
TRBJ2-7,NA,TRBV9,14,few,CASSVGGTPYEQYF,TGTGCCAGCAGCGTAGGTGGGACACCCTACGAGCAGTACTTC
TRBJ2-3,NA,TRBV11-2,13,many,CASNGPPQDTQYF,TGTGCCAGTAATGGGCCACCCCAGGATACGCAGTATTTT
TRBJ2-4,TRBD1,TRBV6-1,13,NA,CASSSDRVDIQYF,TGTGCCAGCAGCTCGGACAGGGTGGACATTCAGTACTTC
TRBJ2-5,TRBD2,TRBV7-8,16,many,CASSPGLAGGVETQYF,TGTGCCAGCAGCCCGGGACTAGCGGGAGGTGTGGAGACCCAGTACTTC
TRBJ2-3,TRBD2,TRBV7-9,18,many,CASIDQREGRRGTDTQYF,TGTGCCAGCATAGACCAGCGGGAGGGCCGAAGGGGCACAGATACGCAGTATTTT
TRBJ2-5,TRBD2,TRBV24-1,17,few,CATSSRNLAGVGETQYF,TGTGCCACCAGTTCGCGAAACTTAGCGGGAGTAGGGGAGACCCAGTACTTC